These 3 T cell receptor beta chains were all obtained from the same sample, sequenced in a study. TCRdb re-called the RT-PCR reads through MiXCR, storing one row per CDR3 protein. The sample carries about 680,000 distinct CDR3 sequences, 13% to 15% recorded once. Input material: memory CD4+ T cells from blood. Every receptor here comes from a female donor in good health, serving as a healthy control.

This clonotype has a handful of counts. The rearrangement uses TRBV24-1 and TRBJ2-2; the D gene is possibly TRBD1 (6 bases). The ends were cut back, 4 bases at V and 0 bases at J, with 11 bases in the middle. The CDR3 sequence is 16 residues long. Germline V CDR1 and CDR2: KGHDR, SFDVKD. The CDR3 region is CATSDPGQPNTGELFF. CDR3 DNA sequence: TGTGCCACCAGTGACCCGGGACAACCGAACACCGGGGAGCTGTTTTTT.

This clonotype occurred a few times. The chain employs TRBV12-3 or TRBV12-4 and TRBJ1-2; 10 nucleotides align to TRBD1. With V trimmed by 5 bases and J by 8 bases, 8 bases remained unmatched. This CDR3 spans 14 amino acids. The CDR3 is CASSPGQGIRGYTF. CDR3 DNA: TGTGCCAGCAGTCCGGGACAGGGGATAAGGGGCTACACCTTC.

The chain carries TRBV20-1 and TRBJ1-1; no clear D. The CDR3 length is 13 residues. CDR1 and CDR2 from the germline V gene are DFQATT and SNEGSKA (reference sequence). Trimming cost V 8 bases and J 1 base, with 14 bases left between them. The CDR3, as DNA: TGCAGTCTCGCTGTGCCAAGGAACACTGAAGCTTTCTTT. Translated: CSLAVPRNTEAFF.